The 8 T cell receptor beta chains listed next were all sequenced from one sample in a study of blood T cell repertoires in COVID-19. Clones were read by immunoSEQ multiplex PCR, and TCRdb kept only the in-frame ones, dropping some. The table lists 150,000 to 200,000 clones, approximately 90% of them singletons, with about 5.3% in the top ten. What was sequenced was peripheral blood. The receptor source for this set is a man aged 18 to 30 with COVID-19, enrolled during active disease.

As concerns this clone: The junction departs from the called germline gene at one end, perhaps through a read error. V is TRBV15 and J is TRBJ2-1, with 8 bases that match TRBD1. There are 15 residues in the CDR3. The germline gives CDR1 LNHNV, CDR2 YYDKDF (reference sequence). The CDR3 coding sequence is TGTGCCACCAGCAAACCGGGACAGGTTTACAGTGAGCAGTTCTTC. Encoded protein: CATSKPGQVYSEQFF.

There are a few counts of this clone. The V gene is TRBV14, the J gene TRBJ1-2, with D perhaps TRBD1 (5 bases). CDR1 and CDR2 (germline): SGHDN, FVKESK. The CDR3 runs to 13 residues. Trimming stripped 3 bases from V and 2 bases from J, with 7 bases between. The CDR3 coding sequence is TGTGCCAGCAGCCAGACAGAAAACTATGGCTACACCTTC. As protein: CASSQTENYGYTF.

The chain combines TRBV9 with TRBJ2-1; the D gene is possibly TRBD2 (6 bases). Between the trimmed V and J ends, which lost 4 bases and 10 bases, there was a span of 12 bases. The CDR3 loop spans 12 amino acids. Germline assignment: CDR1 SGDLS and CDR2 YYNGEE. The CDR3 is CASSPMAGEQFF. The CDR3 nucleotides are TGTGCCAGCAGCCCGATGGCGGGAGAGCAGTTCTTC.

The V and J genes are TRBV5-8 and TRBJ2-1, with 8 positions matching TRBD1. This CDR3 is built from 13 residues. Germline CDR1 reads SGHTS; CDR2 reads YDEGEE. V trimming: 9 bases; J trimming: 7 bases; junction bases outside the gene matches: 9. The CDR3: CATRDRYSNEQFF. DNA of the CDR3: TGTGCCACCCGGGACAGGTATTCAAATGAGCAGTTCTTC.

The rearrangement uses TRBV14 and TRBJ1-6; no clear D. The CDR3 is made up of 15 amino acids. Germline-derived CDR1 and CDR2 are SGHDN and FVKESK. The ends were cut back, 5 bases at V and 4 bases at J, with 12 bases in the middle. The DNA of the CDR3 is TGTGCCAGCAGCGTAAGACACGCGTATAATTCACCCCTCCACTTT. Translation gives CASSVRHAYNSPLHF.

The V gene is TRBV28, the J gene TRBJ2-3; a weak D match, TRBD2 (5 bases). This CDR3 is built from 14 residues. Germline assignment: CDR1 MDHEN and CDR2 SYDVKM. The V and J ends lost 9 bases and 0 bases respectively, with 13 bases between them. The CDR3, as DNA: TGTGCCAGTCTTAAACTAGTTAGCACAGATACGCAGTATTTT. Protein product: CASLKLVSTDTQYF.

The chain carries TRBV6-1 and TRBJ2-1; no definite D call. The CDR3 covers 15 residues. Trimming removed 1 base from V and 0 bases from J, with 7 bases in between. Germline V lookup: CDR1 MNHNS, CDR2 SASEGT. This chain's CDR3 is CASSEGAGSYNEQFF. The CDR3 DNA reads TGTGCCAGCAGTGAAGGGGCTGGCTCCTACAATGAGCAGTTCTTC.

The V gene is TRBV5-5, the J gene TRBJ2-7, with D unresolved. The V end lost 2 bases, the J end lost 2 bases, and 8 bases lay between the germline ends. This CDR3 is built from 13 residues. Germline CDR1 and CDR2: SGHKS and YYEKEE (reference sequence). The CDR3 nucleotides read TGTGCCAGCAGCTTAGTCAGGACCTACGAGCAGTACTTC. Translating gives CASSLVRTYEQYF. The full variable domain, its missing parts supplied by reference TRBV5-5 and TRBJ2-7, is DAGVTQSPTHLIKTRGQQVTLRCSPISGHKSVSWYQQVLGQGPQFIFQYYEKEERGRGNFPDRFSARQFPNYSSELNVNALLLGDSALYLCASSLVRTYEQYFGPGTRLTVT.